Reported below is one TCR beta chain. Its antigen is not yet known. Within one base of it there is no much larger clone, and no base qualities were kept. The cohort was made up of roughly 670 healthy bone marrow donors. At the time of sampling, every cohort member was nominally healthy, though immune exposures that went unrecorded were likely present. The donor tested CMV seronegative and was one of the 352 seronegative cohort members. Every donor gave a peripheral blood sample, and the peripheral blood mononuclear cells from that sample were used for TCR beta sequencing. The Qiagen DNeasy Blood Extraction Kit was used to extract genomic DNA from the blood cell samples. Libraries were constructed by the immunoSEQ multiplex PCR assay. The multiplex PCR relied on a mix of 60 forward primers for TCR Vbeta segments and 13 reverse primers for TCR Jbeta segments. The CDR3 region of rearranged TCR beta genes was amplified from genomic DNA with a multiplex PCR assay. On the Illumina HiSeq System, the amplified TCR beta libraries were sequenced as 87-base-pair reads. Processing in the source paper ran as follows. A later analysis tallied 70 million to 100 million unique TCR beta chains across the 666 repertoires, and roughly 11 million of those chains were shared by two or more donors. Raw reads were error-corrected and collapsed into unique sequences by a nearest-neighbor algorithm in which closely related sequences were merged to remove PCR and sequencing errors. V, D and J gene segments were assigned by aligning CDR3 sequences to IMGT reference sequences. For a sequence to be retained, a match of at least six nucleotides was required to both a V gene segment and a J gene segment. Rearrangements were called productive when the CDR3 lacked stop codons and stayed in frame with V and J; all others were non-productive. Following IMGT convention, CDR3 was defined as the stretch from the second conserved V-encoded cysteine to the conserved J-encoded phenylalanine. In an earlier analysis of more than 550 of the donors, sequences lacking an unambiguous match to a single V gene segment were excluded. In an earlier analysis of 587 of the donors, a V segment was called functional when productive rearrangements were above 56.7%, and segregating when the standard deviation between donors exceeded 5%. A statistical classification framework was built for diagnosing cytomegalovirus status from the catalog of TCR beta chain sequences. A later analysis assigned V and J genes by comparing TCR nucleotide sequences with IMGT/GENE-DB human TR gene sequences. Using the TCRdist pipeline, a later analysis assigned CDR3 sequences along with most-parsimonious VDJ recombination scenarios. In a later analysis, every TCR beta chain was defined by the combination of its CDR3 amino acid sequence and its V-gene family, and reads without a unique V-gene family were dropped. In a later analysis, fewer than 650 highly shared, low-generation-probability nucleotide sequences were removed to address suspected cross-contamination and a sequencing artifact. In a later analysis, a clonal expansion index for each public chain was calculated from normalized within-repertoire ranks of inferred template counts. In a later analysis, generation probabilities were computed with a VDJ recombination model fitted to out-of-frame rearrangements, and the resulting probabilities were checked against IGoR. In a later analysis, hypergeometric tests were used to score TCR-TCR, TCR-HLA and TCR-CMV co-occurrence, with a repertoire-size bias correction applied to TCR pairs. A later analysis estimated false discovery rates by permuting HLA or CMV assignments 20 times. A later analysis grouped co-occurring TCRs with DBSCAN, adding TCRdist sequence similarity when clustering within HLA-allele-positive subsets. Co-occurrence clustering excluded repertoires with fewer than 30,000 or more than 120,000 public chains, plus five with anomalous nucleotide sharing. The clones in this table, taken by TCRdb from immuneACCESS, are in-frame only. Not every clone is retained; where verified, under half of the shortfall comes from an unresolved V gene, and the cause of the rest is unknown. V and J calls and clone size are given by that table; D and trimming were obtained from the DNA. In this sample the table shows around 120,000 clones, less than 85% of which occur a single time. Of the sample, 2.5% to 3% falls within the top ten clones.

These data are taken from a study of cytomegalovirus exposure and HLA in healthy donors (dated by TCRdb to the late 2010s). Regarding the complete study: In an earlier analysis of about 560 of the donors, about 260 Gb of sequence data and 120 million or so unique TCR beta sequences from about 190 million T cells were reported. Because of strong linkage in the cohort, roughly 5 DR-DQ haplotypes were treated as single units for association and clustering. An earlier analysis of several hundred of the donors applied high-throughput TCR beta sequencing to assess whether each TCR beta V gene segment acted as functional or pseudogenic. The aim of the study was to test whether cataloging public T cell receptors could identify signatures of past pathogen exposure. To study patterns of TCR occurrence, a later analysis re-analyzed previously published TCR beta repertoires from 666 donors and added high-resolution HLA genotyping. The genetic ancestry cluster associated with self-reported Caucasian donors included 80% to 90% of the roughly 410 genotyped donors. A later genetic analysis took genome-wide SNP genotypes for about 60% of the roughly 670 donors and used that subset as a discovery cohort. Using immunosequencing, the study profiled T cell repertoires from 500 to 800 subjects and related those repertoires to cytomegalovirus serostatus. Among approximately 370 genotyped donors of the cohort, an average of roughly 230,000 unique TCR beta nucleotide sequences was sequenced per donor, of which about 18% were non-productive. The study combined high-throughput TCR immunosequencing, statistical association of individual TCRs with disease status, and machine learning to predict cytomegalovirus infection status. Typing coverage differed by locus: A, B, C, DRB1 and DQB1 were typed in roughly 620-630 donors, DQA1 in about 500, DPA1 in around 580, and DPB1 in just under 490. In the later analysis, no new phenotypic data were used to find candidate immune exposures; instead, reliance was placed on TCR beta sequences and their occurrence across donors. Donor age, sex, ethnicity and CMV serostatus were compiled together with the repertoire data. HLA typing included class I and class II loci at four-digit resolution. Every discovery cohort repertoire had been produced on one sequencing platform. An early release covering 550 to 700 HLA-typed donors comprised 250 to 350 gigabases of sequencing data and around 85 million unique TCR sequences. Besides the first cohort of roughly 660 subjects, a separate validation cohort made up of 120 different subjects was used. What the research found in general, with its limitations: Several of the top co-occurrence clusters appeared to be linked to parvovirus B19, influenza, CMV and Epstein-Barr virus, according to a later analysis. In an earlier analysis of roughly 560 of the donors, most TCR beta V segments were observed in productive rearrangements about 87% or about 30% of the time, broadly matching IMGT annotations. The authors suggested that the approach could potentially be generalized to other disease states and immunological phenotypes. The sequencing pipeline was judged likely to have produced a cluster of highly shared sequence variants as a technical artifact. At a false discovery rate of 0.05, a later analysis linked 16,951 TCR beta sequences to specific HLA alleles. The study gave a list of some 150 TCR beta chains associated with cytomegalovirus. When HLA alleles, especially DR and DQ, strongly co-occurred, TCR associations were difficult to assign to individual alleles. A few of the identified cytomegalovirus-associated TCR beta chains were confirmed in vitro to be specific for cytomegalovirus antigens. In a later analysis, HLA-associated TCR beta chains were found to be more clonally expanded and to have lower generation probabilities than equally common non-associated chains. Because counts were too low, 15 to 20 rarely observed V segments, including chromosome 9 orphons, were excluded from the earlier analysis of fewer than 650 of the donors. While some public TCRs were present in many individuals, most TCR sequences turned up only very rarely across donors. HLA typing was unavailable for some donors at each locus, so association tests used only the typed subset. For the cohort, immune exposure information was limited to CMV serostatus. In a later analysis, TCR association rates were found to vary across HLA loci, with the most associated TCRs seen for DRB1 alleles and the fewest for HLA-C alleles. Correlated functional status among segregating V segments might be attributable to linkage disequilibrium, but an unknown experimental factor could not be ruled out. The cohort was sequenced for TCR beta chains only, and without alpha or paired-chain data the features that could be detected were limited. Some IMGT-functional V segments, including TRBV6-2 and TRBV6-3, could not be told apart with the 87-base-pair reads, so those segments were excluded. V-gene and J-gene trimming of TCR beta chains was associated with a missense DCLRE1C variant in a later genetic analysis, and the association was replicated in an independent cohort. A later analysis found that most CMV-associated TCR beta chains appeared HLA-restricted, with HLA associations seemingly driven largely by CMV exposure. Compared with the roughly 670-donor mean, donors in an Asian-associated ancestry cluster had fewer N-insertions in productive TCRs, according to a later genetic analysis. Presence/absence analyses assumed roughly uniform sequencing depth across donors, an assumption that may not hold. A further reported finding was that TCR beta sequences accurately predicted the HLA-A and HLA-B alleles for most subjects in the first cohort. The classifier was reported to diagnose cytomegalovirus status with high specificity and sensitivity in both the original cohort and the validation cohort.

Including the terminal cysteine and phenylalanine, the CDR3 comprises 19 residues. The DNA shown is the 57-base CDR3, in frame from base 1. The germline V gene (reference sequence) sets CDR1 to MNHEY and CDR2 to SMNVEV. V is clipped by 4 bases and J by 0 bases, and the sequence between their germline boundaries is 24 bases long. The clonotype comes from a man aged 25-40 years in good health and CMV-seronegative. Sequencing input: PBMCs. In this chain, TRBV27 is recombined with TRBJ1-1; possibly the D gene is TRBD1, per 6 matching bases. CDR3 region: CASSSPPGGGGGMNTEAFF. DNA sequence: TGTGCCAGCAGTTCCCCCCCGGGGGGCGGTGGGGGAATGAACACTGAAGCTTTCTTT.